Sequencing of this T cell receptor (beta chain) was carried out in a study of blood T cell repertoires in COVID-19. The protocol was immunoSEQ multiplex PCR, while the TCRdb copy is restricted to in-frame clones and leaves out a portion. The repertoire holds under 65,000 clones, with about 90% as singletons. Trimming removed 0 bases from V and 5 bases from J, with 23 bases in between. The CDR3 spans 19 residues. CDR1 and CDR2 (germline): MNHEY, SMNVEV (reference sequence). The rearrangement links TRBV27 to TRBJ1-5; TRBD1 might be the D (6 bases). This sequence was found in a man of 80 years or more in a cohort sampled during active COVID-19. Sequenced: peripheral blood. CDR3 residues: CASSLSAAAVGTIYQPQHF. As DNA, the CDR3 is TGTGCCAGCAGTTTATCAGCGGCAGCAGTCGGGACAATTTATCAGCCCCAGCATTTT.